This record concerns one TCR beta chain sequence. Germline CDR1 is DFQATT and CDR2 is SNEGSKA (reference sequence). The CDR3 totals 11 residues. The sample belongs to a study of CD4 and CD8 cells across lung adenocarcinoma regions. TCRdb called the PCR reads again in MiXCR, with one record for every CDR3 protein. The sample includes roughly 12,000 distinct CDR3 sequences, approximately 50% of them seen just once. This clonotype was sampled from a female donor with lung adenocarcinoma. The CD4 and CD8 labels of this study may be unreliable. The chain recombines TRBV20-1 with TRBJ2-1; no clear D gene. The J call may be in error: the DNA end matches TRBJ2-5 better. The sample comprised CD8+ T cells from the margin of a lung tumor. CDR3 nucleotides: TGCAGTGCTAGCCTTCCGGGGACCCAGTACTTC. Amino acids: CSASLPGTQYF.